The 2 T cell receptor beta chains reported below all come from one sample, sequenced in a study of control samples from healthy donors and cancer patients. TCRdb's table, derived via immunoSEQ multiplex PCR, lists solely in-frame clones and lacks some. The profile shows around 120,000 clones, about nine tenths of them singletons. Specimen: blood. These receptors all come from a man in his forties in good health.

Note on this clone: The sample holds other DNA sequences that translate to the same CDR3. The genes are TRBV7-2 and TRBJ1-2; D may be TRBD1 (5 bases). This CDR3 comprises 13 residues. The V and J ends lost 1 base and 8 bases respectively, with 11 bases between them. CDR1 SGHTA and CDR2 FQGNSA come from the germline V gene. The CDR3 loop is CASSLDGGGGYTF. As DNA, the CDR3 is TGTGCCAGCAGCTTAGACGGGGGGGGAGGCTACACCTTC.

This chain joins TRBV6-4 and TRBJ2-6; D is unresolved. Trimming left V 2 bases short and J 0 bases short, with 5 bases between. CDR1 is MRHNA and CDR2 is SNTAGT in the germline V gene. The CDR3 covers 15 residues. CDR3: CASSDTISGANVLTF. The CDR3 nucleotides read TGTGCCAGCAGTGACACTATCTCTGGGGCCAACGTCCTGACTTTC.